The rows below give T cell receptor beta chains drawn from one sample of a study of shared clonotypes between healthy human individuals. Measured with immunoSEQ multiplex PCR; TCRdb has only the in-frame clones, and not every one. This repertoire shows 550,000 to 750,000 clones, about 95% found once; its top ten account for less than 0.13%. Sample: naive CD8+ T cells sorted from blood. The receptors here all came from a woman under 40 in good health. Each CDR3 is given with its conserved first and last residue. A D gene is named only where the DNA matches it firmly. Size tells how often a clone was seen (once, few, many) or the class of an expanded clone, and some rows leave it out.

D gene: TRBD1
J gene: TRBJ2-3
CDR3 length: 15
V gene: TRBV7-9
clone size: .
CDR3 DNA: TGTGCCAGCAGCCCTCCAGGGGGTGACACAGATACGCAGTATTTT
CDR3 protein: CASSPPGGDTDTQYF

D gene: .
J gene: TRBJ1-5
CDR3 length: 13
V gene: TRBV7-8
clone size: .
CDR3 DNA: TGTGCCAGTAGCTTAGTCTATGCGGAGCCCCAGCATTTT
CDR3 protein: CASSLVYAEPQHF

D gene: .
J gene: TRBJ2-6
CDR3 length: 17
V gene: TRBV19
clone size: .
CDR3 DNA: TGTGCCAGTAGTATAGAGGGAGATGACTCTGGGGCCAACGTCCTGACTTTC
CDR3 protein: CASSIEGDDSGANVLTF

D gene: .
J gene: TRBJ1-1
CDR3 length: 11
V gene: TRBV27
clone size: .
CDR3 DNA: TGTGCCAGCAGTTTAAATTTCGAAGCTTTCTTT
CDR3 protein: CASSLNFEAFF

D gene: .
J gene: TRBJ2-7
CDR3 length: 12
V gene: TRBV5-8
clone size: .
CDR3 DNA: TGTGCCAGCAGCTTGGCCGTCTACGAGCAGTACTTC
CDR3 protein: CASSLAVYEQYF

D gene: TRBD2
J gene: TRBJ2-1
CDR3 length: 12
V gene: TRBV2
clone size: .
CDR3 DNA: TGTGCGCGGGGGAGGGGCCAGGATGAGCAGTTCTTC
CDR3 protein: CARGRGQDEQFF

D gene: .
J gene: TRBJ2-7
CDR3 length: 17
V gene: TRBV10-3
clone size: .
CDR3 DNA: TGTGCCATCAGTGGGGTACTTGGACTTGAGAGCTCCTACGAGCAGTACTTC
CDR3 protein: CAISGVLGLESSYEQYF

D gene: .
J gene: TRBJ2-2
CDR3 length: 16
V gene: TRBV10-2
clone size: .
CDR3 DNA: TGCGCCAGCAGTGGAGGCCCCAGGATTACGGGCGGGGAGCTGTTTTTT
CDR3 protein: CASSGGPRITGGELFF

D gene: .
J gene: TRBJ2-2
CDR3 length: 15
V gene: TRBV28
clone size: .
CDR3 DNA: TGTGCCAGCAGTTTATTTGGTGTGGGAATGGGGGAGCTGTTTTTT
CDR3 protein: CASSLFGVGMGELFF

D gene: .
J gene: TRBJ2-5
CDR3 length: 12
V gene: TRBV29-1
clone size: .
CDR3 DNA: TGCAGCGTTGAACGCAGGCAAGAGACCCAGTACTTC
CDR3 protein: CSVERRQETQYF

D gene: .
J gene: TRBJ2-5
CDR3 length: 15
V gene: TRBV23-1
clone size: .
CDR3 DNA: TGCGCCAGCAGTCACCCACCCCCGGGACAAGAGACCCAGTACTTC
CDR3 protein: CASSHPPPGQETQYF

D gene: .
J gene: TRBJ2-7
CDR3 length: 16
V gene: TRBV7-8
clone size: .
CDR3 DNA: TGTGCCAGCAGCTTATTGGCGGCGGCTAGCTCCTACGAGCAGTACTTC
CDR3 protein: CASSLLAAASSYEQYF

D gene: .
J gene: TRBJ1-1
CDR3 length: 12
V gene: TRBV30
clone size: .
CDR3 DNA: TGTGCCTGGGCCCAAAGTAATTCTGAAGCTTTCTTT
CDR3 protein: CAWAQSNSEAFF

D gene: TRBD2
J gene: TRBJ2-3
CDR3 length: 15
V gene: TRBV28
clone size: once
CDR3 DNA: TGTGCCAGCAGCCCTAGCGGGAGGTCCCGGGATACGCAGTATTTT
CDR3 protein: CASSPSGRSRDTQYF

D gene: TRBD2
J gene: TRBJ2-5
CDR3 length: 16
V gene: TRBV7-3
clone size: .
CDR3 DNA: TGTGCCAGCAGCCCAGGGACTAGCGGATACCAAGAGACCCAGTACTTC
CDR3 protein: CASSPGTSGYQETQYF

D gene: .
J gene: TRBJ2-3
CDR3 length: 12
V gene: TRBV19
clone size: .
CDR3 DNA: TGTGCCAGTAGTCTGGGGGGAGATACGCAGTATTTT
CDR3 protein: CASSLGGDTQYF

D gene: .
J gene: TRBJ2-7
CDR3 length: 12
V gene: TRBV29-1
clone size: .
CDR3 DNA: TGCAGCGTTGATATTTGGGGGTCCGAGCAGTACTTC
CDR3 protein: CSVDIWGSEQYF

D gene: TRBD2
J gene: TRBJ2-3
CDR3 length: 15
V gene: TRBV19
clone size: .
CDR3 DNA: TGTGCCAGCCGGACTAGCGGGACTTCCACAGATACGCAGTATTTT
CDR3 protein: CASRTSGTSTDTQYF

D gene: .
J gene: TRBJ1-4
CDR3 length: 15
V gene: TRBV5-4
clone size: .
CDR3 DNA: TGTGCCAGCAGCTCTGACGCAGCAACTAATGAAAAACTGTTTTTT
CDR3 protein: CASSSDAATNEKLFF

D gene: .
J gene: TRBJ2-7
CDR3 length: 13
V gene: TRBV19
clone size: .
CDR3 DNA: TGTGCCAGTAGCGTATCCCCGCCCTACGAGCAGTACTTC
CDR3 protein: CASSVSPPYEQYF

D gene: .
J gene: TRBJ2-7
CDR3 length: 13
V gene: TRBV5-1
clone size: .
CDR3 DNA: TGCGCCAGCAGCGCAGGACGGAGCTACGAGCAGTACTTC
CDR3 protein: CASSAGRSYEQYF

D gene: TRBD2
J gene: TRBJ2-7
CDR3 length: 16
V gene: TRBV27
clone size: .
CDR3 DNA: TGTGCCAGCAGTTGGGGGGGACTAGCGGGAGGGCACGAGCAGTACTTC
CDR3 protein: CASSWGGLAGGHEQYF

D gene: TRBD1
J gene: TRBJ1-2
CDR3 length: 15
V gene: TRBV19
clone size: .
CDR3 DNA: TGTGCCAGTAATCCGCCGGGACAGGCGAACTATGGCTACACCTTC
CDR3 protein: CASNPPGQANYGYTF

D gene: TRBD1
J gene: TRBJ1-5
CDR3 length: 14
V gene: TRBV23-1
clone size: .
CDR3 DNA: TGCGCCAGCAGTTGGACAGGGGGAAATCAGCCCCAGCATTTT
CDR3 protein: CASSWTGGNQPQHF

D gene: .
J gene: TRBJ2-3
CDR3 length: 15
V gene: TRBV5-6
clone size: .
CDR3 DNA: TGTGCCAGCAGCTTTCAGGGCGGAGCCACAGATACGCAGTATTTT
CDR3 protein: CASSFQGGATDTQYF

D gene: .
J gene: TRBJ1-1
CDR3 length: 15
V gene: TRBV5-1
clone size: .
CDR3 DNA: TGCGCCAGCAGCATCGACGGAGAGGGGTACACTGAAGCTTTCTTT
CDR3 protein: CASSIDGEGYTEAFF

D gene: .
J gene: TRBJ1-5
CDR3 length: 17
V gene: TRBV7-8
clone size: .
CDR3 DNA: TGTGCCAGCAGCTTAGCCTTAGGGGGGGCTAGCAATCAGCCCCAGCATTTT
CDR3 protein: CASSLALGGASNQPQHF

D gene: TRBD1
J gene: TRBJ2-3
CDR3 length: 16
V gene: TRBV5-6
clone size: .
CDR3 DNA: TGTGCCAGCAGCCCCGGGACAGGGGGTTCCACAGATACGCAGTATTTT
CDR3 protein: CASSPGTGGSTDTQYF

D gene: .
J gene: TRBJ2-7
CDR3 length: 14
V gene: TRBV30
clone size: .
CDR3 DNA: TGTGCCTGGAGGCGGGCAGCCAATTCCTACGAGCAGTACTTC
CDR3 protein: CAWRRAANSYEQYF

D gene: .
J gene: TRBJ1-2
CDR3 length: 19
V gene: TRBV2
clone size: .
CDR3 DNA: TGTGCCAGCAGTGAGTCCTGGTCGGCAGAGAATATAGCTAACTATGGCTACACCTTC
CDR3 protein: CASSESWSAENIANYGYTF

D gene: .
J gene: TRBJ2-4
CDR3 length: 14
V gene: TRBV28
clone size: .
CDR3 DNA: TGTGCCAGCAGTCCCCCGAAGGCCAAAAACATTCAGTACTTC
CDR3 protein: CASSPPKAKNIQYF

D gene: TRBD1
J gene: TRBJ2-1
CDR3 length: 13
V gene: TRBV9
clone size: .
CDR3 DNA: TGTGCCAGCAGCGCCGTCGGGACAGGCCTTCCCCTCTTC
CDR3 protein: CASSAVGTGLPLF

D gene: .
J gene: TRBJ2-5
CDR3 length: 16
V gene: TRBV7-6
clone size: .
CDR3 DNA: TGTGCCAGCAGCGACCCCAGGGACTCCAACGCGGAGACCCAGTACTTC
CDR3 protein: CASSDPRDSNAETQYF

D gene: .
J gene: TRBJ2-6
CDR3 length: 15
V gene: TRBV5-8
clone size: .
CDR3 DNA: TGTGCCAGCAGCGGTTTGGGCTCTGGGGCCAACGTCCTGACTTTC
CDR3 protein: CASSGLGSGANVLTF

D gene: .
J gene: TRBJ1-2
CDR3 length: 14
V gene: TRBV2
clone size: .
CDR3 DNA: TGTGCCAGCAAAGAAGGTCTACAGGTTTATGGCTACACCTTC
CDR3 protein: CASKEGLQVYGYTF

D gene: .
J gene: TRBJ1-1
CDR3 length: 15
V gene: TRBV7-8
clone size: .
CDR3 DNA: TGTGCCAGCAGCTTAACCCTACAGAAGAACACTGAAGCTTTCTTT
CDR3 protein: CASSLTLQKNTEAFF

D gene: .
J gene: TRBJ2-7
CDR3 length: 11
V gene: TRBV27
clone size: .
CDR3 DNA: TGTGCCAGCAGTTCCCTTTACGAGCAGTACTTC
CDR3 protein: CASSSLYEQYF

D gene: TRBD2
J gene: TRBJ2-5
CDR3 length: 15
V gene: TRBV19
clone size: .
CDR3 DNA: TGTGCCAGTAGTATGACTAGCGGGACCCGAGAGACCCAGTACTTC
CDR3 protein: CASSMTSGTRETQYF

D gene: .
J gene: TRBJ2-7
CDR3 length: 14
V gene: TRBV5-6
clone size: .
CDR3 DNA: TGTGCCAGCAGCTTCTCCTCCGAACGATACGAGCAGTACTTC
CDR3 protein: CASSFSSERYEQYF

D gene: .
J gene: TRBJ2-1
CDR3 length: 12
V gene: TRBV2
clone size: .
CDR3 DNA: TGTGCCAGCATCCTCCCCGACAATGAGCAGTTCTTC
CDR3 protein: CASILPDNEQFF

D gene: .
J gene: TRBJ2-7
CDR3 length: 14
V gene: TRBV28
clone size: .
CDR3 DNA: TGTGCCAGCAGCCCACGGTCAGTCTCCTACGAGCAGTACTTC
CDR3 protein: CASSPRSVSYEQYF

D gene: .
J gene: TRBJ1-1
CDR3 length: 16
V gene: TRBV9
clone size: .
CDR3 DNA: TGTGCCAGCAGCGTAGTAAGGGACGGCCTGAACACTGAAGCTTTCTTT
CDR3 protein: CASSVVRDGLNTEAFF

D gene: .
J gene: TRBJ1-2
CDR3 length: 14
V gene: TRBV27
clone size: .
CDR3 DNA: TGTGCCAGCAGTTTATCGACGGGGAGCTATGGCTACACCTTC
CDR3 protein: CASSLSTGSYGYTF

D gene: TRBD2
J gene: TRBJ2-7
CDR3 length: 15
V gene: TRBV27
clone size: .
CDR3 DNA: TGTGCCAGCAGCAAAAGCGGGAGGTTGTCCTACGAGCAGTACTTC
CDR3 protein: CASSKSGRLSYEQYF

D gene: .
J gene: TRBJ1-2
CDR3 length: 10
V gene: TRBV28
clone size: .
CDR3 DNA: TGTGCCAATATAGATTATGGCTACACCTTC
CDR3 protein: CANIDYGYTF

D gene: .
J gene: TRBJ1-2
CDR3 length: 9
V gene: TRBV29-1
clone size: .
CDR3 DNA: TGCAGCGTGGGGGGAGAAACCCCCTTC
CDR3 protein: CSVGGETPF

D gene: .
J gene: TRBJ2-7
CDR3 length: 13
V gene: TRBV5-1
clone size: once
CDR3 DNA: TGCGCCAGCAGTAAGGGGCTACCCTACGAGCAGTACTTC
CDR3 protein: CASSKGLPYEQYF

D gene: .
J gene: TRBJ2-7
CDR3 length: 16
V gene: TRBV7-9
clone size: .
CDR3 DNA: TGTGCCAGCAGCTTAGATCCGACAGGTACCGCCTACGAGCAGTACTTC
CDR3 protein: CASSLDPTGTAYEQYF

D gene: .
J gene: TRBJ2-7
CDR3 length: 16
V gene: TRBV11-2
clone size: once
CDR3 DNA: TGTGCCAGCAGCGAACGATGGACAGAAATGACCAACGAGCAGTACTTC
CDR3 protein: CASSERWTEMTNEQYF

D gene: .
J gene: TRBJ2-4
CDR3 length: 12
V gene: TRBV5-4
clone size: .
CDR3 DNA: TGTGCCAGCAGCCTCGAAGGGGACATTCAGTACTTC
CDR3 protein: CASSLEGDIQYF

D gene: .
J gene: TRBJ2-7
CDR3 length: 16
V gene: TRBV5-4
clone size: .
CDR3 DNA: TGTGCCAGCAGCTTGGGGGGAGTAGATCCTACCTACGAGCAGTACTTC
CDR3 protein: CASSLGGVDPTYEQYF

D gene: .
J gene: TRBJ2-7
CDR3 length: 11
V gene: TRBV29-1
clone size: once
CDR3 DNA: TGCAGCGTTGAGGAAGTCTACGAGCAGTACTTC
CDR3 protein: CSVEEVYEQYF

D gene: .
J gene: TRBJ2-7
CDR3 length: 15
V gene: TRBV27
clone size: .
CDR3 DNA: TGTGCCAGCAGTGCCACCTCAGGGTTCTACCACGAGCAGTACTTC
CDR3 protein: CASSATSGFYHEQYF

D gene: .
J gene: TRBJ1-1
CDR3 length: 19
V gene: TRBV28
clone size: .
CDR3 DNA: TGTGCCAGCAGTTCCAACAGGGTTTCAGCCGACAGTTTCAGACGTGAAGCTTTCTTT
CDR3 protein: CASSSNRVSADSFRREAFF

D gene: .
J gene: TRBJ2-1
CDR3 length: 13
V gene: TRBV28
clone size: .
CDR3 DNA: TGTGCCAGCAGTTTAGTGAGGCCCAACGAGCAGTTCTTC
CDR3 protein: CASSLVRPNEQFF

D gene: .
J gene: TRBJ2-1
CDR3 length: 12
V gene: TRBV27
clone size: once
CDR3 DNA: TGTGCCAGCAGTTTGTCTTACAATGAGCAGTTCTTC
CDR3 protein: CASSLSYNEQFF